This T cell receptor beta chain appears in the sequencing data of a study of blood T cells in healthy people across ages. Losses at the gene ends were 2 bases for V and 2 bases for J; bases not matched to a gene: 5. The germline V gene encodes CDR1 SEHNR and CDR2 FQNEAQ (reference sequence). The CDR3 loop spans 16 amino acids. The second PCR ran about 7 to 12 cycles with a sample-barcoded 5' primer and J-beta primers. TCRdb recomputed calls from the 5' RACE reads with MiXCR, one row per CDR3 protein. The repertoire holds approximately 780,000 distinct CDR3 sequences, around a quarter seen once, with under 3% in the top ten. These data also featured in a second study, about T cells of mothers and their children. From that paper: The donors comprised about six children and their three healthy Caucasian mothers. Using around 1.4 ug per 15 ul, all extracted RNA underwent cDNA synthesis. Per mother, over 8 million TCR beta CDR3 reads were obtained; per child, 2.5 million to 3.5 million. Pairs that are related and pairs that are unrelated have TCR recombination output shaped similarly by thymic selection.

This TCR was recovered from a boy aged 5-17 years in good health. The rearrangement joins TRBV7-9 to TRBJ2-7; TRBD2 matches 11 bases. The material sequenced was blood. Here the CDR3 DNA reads TGTGCCAGCAGCTTAAGGCCTAGCGGGAGGCCCTACGAGCAGTACTTC. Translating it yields CASSLRPSGRPYEQYF.